This TCR beta chain was found in a study of blood T cell repertoires in COVID-19. Turning to the study itself: Sites across the United States, Italy and Spain contributed samples from acute and convalescent COVID-19.

Per the study methods: Estimated nucleated cell counts came from reference gene primer amplification. TCRdb's table, derived via immunoSEQ multiplex PCR, lists solely in-frame clones and lacks some. That table gives V, J and clone size, and the DNA gave D and trimming. Of 150,000 to 200,000 clones listed, about 88% are singletons. This CDR3 spans 15 amino acids. The V end was cut by 1 base, the J end by 2 bases, with 10 bases between. The germline V gene encodes CDR1 MGHDK and CDR2 SYGVNS. This clonotype was sampled from a man aged 35-49 years with active or convalescent COVID-19. Sequenced: peripheral blood. V gene TRBV25-1 combines with J gene TRBJ2-3; the D gene is possibly TRBD1 (5 bases). The CDR3: CASSEWQGNTDTQYF. The CDR3 DNA reads as TGTGCCAGCAGTGAATGGCAGGGAAACACAGATACGCAGTATTTT.